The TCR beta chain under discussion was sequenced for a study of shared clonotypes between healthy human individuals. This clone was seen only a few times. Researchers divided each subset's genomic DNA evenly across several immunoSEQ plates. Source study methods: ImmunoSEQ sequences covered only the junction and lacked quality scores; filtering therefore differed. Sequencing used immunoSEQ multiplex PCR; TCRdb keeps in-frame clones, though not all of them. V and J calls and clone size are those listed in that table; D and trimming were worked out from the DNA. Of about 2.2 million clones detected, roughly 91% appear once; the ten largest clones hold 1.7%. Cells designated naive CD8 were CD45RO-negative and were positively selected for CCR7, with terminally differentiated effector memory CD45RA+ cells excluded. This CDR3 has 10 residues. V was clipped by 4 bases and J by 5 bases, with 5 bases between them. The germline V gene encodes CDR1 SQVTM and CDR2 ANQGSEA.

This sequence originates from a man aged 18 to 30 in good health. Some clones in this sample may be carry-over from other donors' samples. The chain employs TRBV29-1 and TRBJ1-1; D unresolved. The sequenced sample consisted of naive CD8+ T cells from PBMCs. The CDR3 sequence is CSVGLTEAFF. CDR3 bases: TGCAGCGTTGGGCTAACTGAAGCTTTCTTT.